This TCR beta chain was captured by sequencing in a study of T-cell memory formation after mild COVID-19. For the study at large: Clusters were largely donor specific.

TCRdb passed the 5' RACE reads through MiXCR, listing each CDR3 protein once. The table lists 400,000 to 500,000 distinct CDR3 sequences, over 15% of them singletons, with more than 8% in the top ten. This clonotype has only a few counts. Antigen specificity is unknown. This CDR3 region has 14 residues. Looked up from germline, CDR1 is SQVTM and CDR2 is ANQGSEA. V was shortened by 7 bases and J by 8 bases, with 20 bases between the two germline ends. Overall study findings and caveats: Shrinking CD4+ clones resided mostly in CM and EM, and CD8+ ones in EMRA. Pre-infection memory showed some responding clones, and this suggested that cross-reactive memory joined.

Sequences were obtained from PBMCs or a T cell subset sorted from them (not recorded which). This TCR derives from an adult woman who had mild COVID-19 (a few samples of this study predate the infection). Cell type and time point are not known. The rearrangement uses TRBV29-1 and TRBJ1-4; a weak D match, TRBD1 (5 bases). Here the CDR3 reads CSAMTVSRGEKLFF. As DNA, the CDR3 is TGCAGCGCCATGACAGTCAGCAGAGGGGAAAAACTGTTTTTT. The full variable domain, rest sourced from reference TRBV29-1 and TRBJ1-4, is SAVISQKPSRDICQRGTSLTIQCQVDSQVTMMFWYRQQPGQSLTLIATANQGSEATYESGFVIDKFPISRPNLTFSTLTVSNMSPEDSSIYLCSAMTVSRGEKLFFGSGTQLSVL.